This T cell receptor beta chain was identified in a study of control samples from healthy donors and cancer patients. The CDR3 sequence is 16 residues long. The germline V and J ends were trimmed by 1 base and 0 bases, with 10 bases remaining between them. The germline V gene has CDR1 MNHNS and CDR2 SASEGT. Sequencing used immunoSEQ multiplex PCR; TCRdb keeps in-frame clones, though not all of them. The sample contains approximately 50,000 clones, approximately 87% of which appear only once. Material: PBMCs. This sequence joins TRBV6-1 and TRBJ2-1; D gene uncertain. The sequence was collected from a woman between 55 and 75 years old with lung cancer. The CDR3 is CASSEEGMSSYNEQFF. In DNA form, the CDR3 reads TGTGCCAGCAGTGAAGAAGGGATGAGCTCCTACAATGAGCAGTTCTTC.